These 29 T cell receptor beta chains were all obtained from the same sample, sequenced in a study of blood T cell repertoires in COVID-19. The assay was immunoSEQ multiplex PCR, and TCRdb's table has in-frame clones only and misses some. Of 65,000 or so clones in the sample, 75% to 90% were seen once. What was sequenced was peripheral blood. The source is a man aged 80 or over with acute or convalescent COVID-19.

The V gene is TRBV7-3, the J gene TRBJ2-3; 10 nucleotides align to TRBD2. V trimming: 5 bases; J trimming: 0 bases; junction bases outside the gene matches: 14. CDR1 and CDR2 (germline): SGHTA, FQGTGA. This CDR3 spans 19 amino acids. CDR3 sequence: CASSRTGGSGGTSTDTQYF. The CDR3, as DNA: TGTGCCAGCAGCCGCACCGGTGGTAGCGGGGGGACTAGCACAGATACGCAGTATTTT.

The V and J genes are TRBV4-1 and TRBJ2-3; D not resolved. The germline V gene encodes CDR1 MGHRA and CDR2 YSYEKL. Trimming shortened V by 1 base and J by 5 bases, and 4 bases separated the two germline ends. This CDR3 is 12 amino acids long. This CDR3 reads CASSQAGDTQYF. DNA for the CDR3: TGCGCCAGCAGCCAAGCGGGAGATACGCAGTATTTT.

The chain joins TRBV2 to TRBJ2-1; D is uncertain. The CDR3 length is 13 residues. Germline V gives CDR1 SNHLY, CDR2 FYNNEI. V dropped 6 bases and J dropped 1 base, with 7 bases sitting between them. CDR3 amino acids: CASRTESYNEQFF. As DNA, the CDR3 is TGTGCCAGCAGAACAGAATCCTACAATGAGCAGTTCTTC.

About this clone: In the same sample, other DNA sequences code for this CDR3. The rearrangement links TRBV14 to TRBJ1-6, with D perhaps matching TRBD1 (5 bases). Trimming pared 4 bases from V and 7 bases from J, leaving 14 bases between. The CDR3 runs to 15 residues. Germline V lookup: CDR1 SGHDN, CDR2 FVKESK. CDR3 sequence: CASSRLGAGNSPLHF. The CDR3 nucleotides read TGTGCCAGCAGCCGCCTTGGGGCAGGAAATTCACCCCTCCACTTT.

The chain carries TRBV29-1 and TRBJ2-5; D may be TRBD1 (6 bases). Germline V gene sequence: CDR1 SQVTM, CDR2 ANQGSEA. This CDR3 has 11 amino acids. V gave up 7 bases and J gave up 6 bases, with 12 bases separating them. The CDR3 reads CSGGQRQTQYF. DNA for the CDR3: TGCAGCGGGGGGCAGCGACAGACCCAGTACTTC.

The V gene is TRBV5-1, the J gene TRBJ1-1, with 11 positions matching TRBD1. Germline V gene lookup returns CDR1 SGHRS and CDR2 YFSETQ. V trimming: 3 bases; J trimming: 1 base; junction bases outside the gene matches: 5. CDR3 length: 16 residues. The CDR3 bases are TGCGCCAGCAGCTGGACAGGGGGCAAGGGGAACACTGAAGCTTTCTTT. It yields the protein CASSWTGGKGNTEAFF. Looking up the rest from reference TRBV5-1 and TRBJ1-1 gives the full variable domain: KAGVTQTPRYLIKTRGQQVTLSCSPISGHRSVSWYQQTPGQGLQFLFEYFSETQRNKGNFPGRFSGRQFSNSRSEMNVSTLELGDSALYLCASSWTGGKGNTEAFFGQGTRLTVV.

The CDR3 reads CASSEIQDLFSYEQYF. DNA of the CDR3: TGTGCCAGCAGTGAAATACAGGATCTTTTCTCCTACGAGCAGTACTTC. The gene calls are TRBV2 and TRBJ2-7; D is possibly TRBD1 (5 bases). Germline values: CDR1 SNHLY, CDR2 FYNNEI. V was trimmed by 2 bases and J by 0 bases, leaving 14 bases between them. The CDR3 extends over 16 amino acids.

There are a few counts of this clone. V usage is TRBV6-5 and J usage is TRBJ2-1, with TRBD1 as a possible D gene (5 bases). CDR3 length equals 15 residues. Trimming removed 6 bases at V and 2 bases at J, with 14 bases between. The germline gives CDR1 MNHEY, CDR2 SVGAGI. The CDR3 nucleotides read TGTGCCAGCAGACGACAGACTGGGCCCTACAATGAGCAGTTCTTC. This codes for CASRRQTGPYNEQFF.

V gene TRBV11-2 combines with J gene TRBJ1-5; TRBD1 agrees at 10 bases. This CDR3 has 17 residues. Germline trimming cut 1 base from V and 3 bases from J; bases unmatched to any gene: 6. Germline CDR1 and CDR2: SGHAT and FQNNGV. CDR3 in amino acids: CASSLGQGTGANQPQHF. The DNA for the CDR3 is TGTGCCAGCAGCTTAGGACAGGGGACAGGGGCCAATCAGCCCCAGCATTTT.

CDR3 DNA sequence: TGTGCCAGCAGTATAGGGGCCGGCTTTTCACCCCTCCACTTT. It translates to CASSIGAGFSPLHF. The V gene is TRBV28, the J gene TRBJ1-6; possibly TRBD1 for D (5 bases). V lost 5 bases and J lost 9, with 14 bases in between. The CDR3 is made up of 14 amino acids. Per germline, CDR1 MDHEN and CDR2 SYDVKM.

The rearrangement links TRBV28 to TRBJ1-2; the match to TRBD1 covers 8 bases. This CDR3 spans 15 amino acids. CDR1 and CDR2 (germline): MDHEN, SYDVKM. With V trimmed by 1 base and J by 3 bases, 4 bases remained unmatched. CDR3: CASSLLAGGHYGYTF. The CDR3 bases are TGTGCCAGCAGTTTATTGGCAGGGGGCCACTATGGCTACACCTTC.

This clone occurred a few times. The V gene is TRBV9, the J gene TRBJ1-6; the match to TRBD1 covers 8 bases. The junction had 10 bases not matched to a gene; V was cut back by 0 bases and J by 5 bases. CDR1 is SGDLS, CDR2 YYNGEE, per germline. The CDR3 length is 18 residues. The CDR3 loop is CASSVGDRGIVDNSPLHF. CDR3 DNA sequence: TGTGCCAGCAGCGTAGGAGACAGGGGAATTGTCGATAATTCACCCCTCCACTTT.

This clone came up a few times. In DNA, the CDR3 is TGTGCCAGCAGTGAAATAGCCCTTAAGCCCCAGCATTTT. Its translation is CASSEIALKPQHF. The J gene is TRBJ1-5, the V gene TRBV6-1; D is ambiguous. Germline V CDR1 and CDR2: MNHNS, SASEGT. Trimming pared 2 bases from V and 8 bases from J, leaving 10 bases between. The CDR3 is 13 amino acids.

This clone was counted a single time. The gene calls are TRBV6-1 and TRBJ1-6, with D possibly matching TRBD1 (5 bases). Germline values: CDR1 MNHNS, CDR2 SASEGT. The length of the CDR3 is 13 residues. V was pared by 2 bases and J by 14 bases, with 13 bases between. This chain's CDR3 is CASSEKTAPSLHF. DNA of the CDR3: TGTGCCAGCAGTGAAAAGACAGCTCCCTCCCTCCACTTT.

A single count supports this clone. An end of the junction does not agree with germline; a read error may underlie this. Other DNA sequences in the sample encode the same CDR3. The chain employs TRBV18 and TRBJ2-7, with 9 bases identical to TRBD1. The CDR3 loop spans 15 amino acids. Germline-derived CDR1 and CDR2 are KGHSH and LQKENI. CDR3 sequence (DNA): TGTGCCAGCTCTCCGGGACAGGGAATCTCCTACGAGCAGTATTTC. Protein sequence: CASSPGQGISYEQYF.

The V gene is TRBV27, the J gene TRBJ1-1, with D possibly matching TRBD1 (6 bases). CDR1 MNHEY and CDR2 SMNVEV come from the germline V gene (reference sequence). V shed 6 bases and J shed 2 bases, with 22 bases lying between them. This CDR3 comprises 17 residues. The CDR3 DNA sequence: TGTGCCAGCAGCCGCTCCGGGACACCCAGCCCAAACACTGAAGCTTTCTTT. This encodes CASSRSGTPSPNTEAFF.

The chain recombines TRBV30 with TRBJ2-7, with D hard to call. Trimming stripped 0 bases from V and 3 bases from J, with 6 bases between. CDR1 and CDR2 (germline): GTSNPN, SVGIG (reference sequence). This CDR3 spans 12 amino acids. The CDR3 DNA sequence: TGTGCCTGGAGTGTCTCTAGCTACGAGCAGTACTTC. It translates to CAWSVSSYEQYF.

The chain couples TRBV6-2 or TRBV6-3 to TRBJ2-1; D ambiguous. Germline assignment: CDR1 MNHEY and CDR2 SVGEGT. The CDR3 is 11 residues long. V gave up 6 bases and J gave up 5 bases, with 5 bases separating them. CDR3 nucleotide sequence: TGTGCCAGCAGCCGGCACAATGAGCAGTTCTTC. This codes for CASSRHNEQFF.

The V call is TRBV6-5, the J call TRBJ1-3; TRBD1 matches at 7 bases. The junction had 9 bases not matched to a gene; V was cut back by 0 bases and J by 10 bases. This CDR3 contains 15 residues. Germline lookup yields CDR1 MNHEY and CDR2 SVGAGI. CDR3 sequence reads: CASSYSDRPFGTIYF. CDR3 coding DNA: TGTGCCAGCAGTTACTCGGACAGGCCCTTTGGGACCATATATTTT.

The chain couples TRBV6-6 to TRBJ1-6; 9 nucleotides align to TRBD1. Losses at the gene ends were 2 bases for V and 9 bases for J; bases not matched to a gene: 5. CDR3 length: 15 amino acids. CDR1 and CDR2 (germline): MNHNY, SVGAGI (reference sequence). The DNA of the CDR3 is TGTGCCAGCAGTTACGTGACAGGGGGTTTTTCACCCCTCCACTTT. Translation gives CASSYVTGGFSPLHF.

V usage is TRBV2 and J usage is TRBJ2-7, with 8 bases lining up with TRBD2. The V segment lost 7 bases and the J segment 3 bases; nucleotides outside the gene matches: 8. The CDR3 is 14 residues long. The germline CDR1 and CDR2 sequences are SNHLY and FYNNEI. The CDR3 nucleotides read TGTGCCAGCAACGGGGGGGGCTACGACTACGAGCAGTACTTC. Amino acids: CASNGGGYDYEQYF.

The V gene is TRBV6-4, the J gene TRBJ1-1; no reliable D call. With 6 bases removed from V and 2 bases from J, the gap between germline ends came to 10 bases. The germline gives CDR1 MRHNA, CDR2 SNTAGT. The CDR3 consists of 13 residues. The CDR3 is CASSDDKNTEAFF. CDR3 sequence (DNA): TGTGCCAGCAGCGATGACAAAAACACTGAAGCTTTCTTT.

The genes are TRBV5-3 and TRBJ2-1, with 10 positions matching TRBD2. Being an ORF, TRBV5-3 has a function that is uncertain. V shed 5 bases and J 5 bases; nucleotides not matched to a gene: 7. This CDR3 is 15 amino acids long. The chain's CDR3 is CARSNSGGNHNEQFF. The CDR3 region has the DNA TGTGCCAGAAGTAATAGCGGGGGGAACCACAATGAGCAGTTCTTC.

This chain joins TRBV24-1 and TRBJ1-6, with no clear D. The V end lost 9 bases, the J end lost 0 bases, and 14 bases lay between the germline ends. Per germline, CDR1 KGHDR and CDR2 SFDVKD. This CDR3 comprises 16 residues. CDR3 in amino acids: CATPEGTSSYNSPLHF. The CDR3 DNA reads TGTGCCACCCCCGAGGGTACGAGCTCCTATAATTCACCCCTCCACTTT.

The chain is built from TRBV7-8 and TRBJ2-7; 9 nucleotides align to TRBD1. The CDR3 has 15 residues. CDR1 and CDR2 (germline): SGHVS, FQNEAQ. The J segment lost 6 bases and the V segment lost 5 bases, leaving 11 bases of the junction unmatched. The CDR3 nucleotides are TGTGCCAGCAGCCCCGCGGGACAGGGTAGTCGCGAGCAGTACTTC. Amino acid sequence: CASSPAGQGSREQYF.

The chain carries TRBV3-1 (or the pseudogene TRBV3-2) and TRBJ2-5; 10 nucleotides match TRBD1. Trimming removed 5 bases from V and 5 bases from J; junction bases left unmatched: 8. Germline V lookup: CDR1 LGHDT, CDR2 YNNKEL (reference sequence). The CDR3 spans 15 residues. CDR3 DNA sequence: TGTGCCAGCAGCTTACGACAGGGGGCGCGGGAGACCCAGTACTTC. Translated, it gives CASSLRQGARETQYF.

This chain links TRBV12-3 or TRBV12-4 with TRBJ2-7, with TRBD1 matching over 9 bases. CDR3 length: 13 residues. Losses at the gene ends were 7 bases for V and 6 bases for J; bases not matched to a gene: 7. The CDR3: CASTRTGEGEQYF. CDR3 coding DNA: TGTGCCAGCACCAGGACAGGGGAGGGCGAGCAGTACTTC.

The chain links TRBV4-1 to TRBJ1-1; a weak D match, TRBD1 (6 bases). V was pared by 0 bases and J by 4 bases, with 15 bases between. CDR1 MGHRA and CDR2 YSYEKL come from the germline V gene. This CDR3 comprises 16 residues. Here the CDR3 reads CASSQEGGGSRTEAFF. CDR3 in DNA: TGCGCCAGCAGCCAAGAAGGGGGTGGGAGTCGCACTGAAGCTTTCTTT.

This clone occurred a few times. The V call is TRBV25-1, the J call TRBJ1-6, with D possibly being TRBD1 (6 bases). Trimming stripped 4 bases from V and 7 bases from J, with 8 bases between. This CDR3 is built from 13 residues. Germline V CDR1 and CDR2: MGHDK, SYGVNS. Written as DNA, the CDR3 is TGTGCCAGCAGTGGGCAGGGGAATTCACCCCTCCACTTT. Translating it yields CASSGQGNSPLHF.